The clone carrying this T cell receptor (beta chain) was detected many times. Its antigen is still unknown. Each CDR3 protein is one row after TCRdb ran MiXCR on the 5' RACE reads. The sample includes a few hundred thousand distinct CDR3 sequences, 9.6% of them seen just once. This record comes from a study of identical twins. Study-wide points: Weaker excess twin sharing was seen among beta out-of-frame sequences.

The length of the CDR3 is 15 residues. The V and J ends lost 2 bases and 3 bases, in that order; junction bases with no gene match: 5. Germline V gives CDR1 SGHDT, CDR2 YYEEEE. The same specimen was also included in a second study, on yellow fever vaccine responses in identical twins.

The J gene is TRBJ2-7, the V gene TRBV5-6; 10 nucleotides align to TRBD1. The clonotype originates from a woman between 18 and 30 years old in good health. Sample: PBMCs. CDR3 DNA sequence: TGTGCCAGCAGCTTAGGGGACAGGGGACACTACGAGCAGTACTTC. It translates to CASSLGDRGHYEQYF.